This entry concerns a single T cell receptor (beta chain). Its matching antigen is unknown. The data derive from a study of identifying expanded T cells in peripheral blood. Study observations and caveats: Technical replicates showed roughly 1.2 changed clones; approximately 2 weeks about 16.4; four weeks 19.

Libraries were prepared by immunoSEQ multiplex PCR; TCRdb keeps only in-frame clonotypes and omits some of them. Among 90,000 to 95,000 clones listed, roughly 88% were seen once. Germline V gene lookup returns CDR1 MNHEY and CDR2 SVGAGI. The CDR3 is made up of 15 amino acids. V lost 6 bases and J lost 5; bases outside the gene matches: 9. The V and J genes are TRBV6-5 and TRBJ2-1, with 8 bases matching TRBD2. The sequenced sample consisted of blood. This sequence was found in a person between 18 and 70 years old in good health. The DNA of the CDR3 is TGTGCCAGCAGCCCCGGGGGGGCTAGCAACAATGAGCAGTTCTTC. Translating it yields CASSPGGASNNEQFF.